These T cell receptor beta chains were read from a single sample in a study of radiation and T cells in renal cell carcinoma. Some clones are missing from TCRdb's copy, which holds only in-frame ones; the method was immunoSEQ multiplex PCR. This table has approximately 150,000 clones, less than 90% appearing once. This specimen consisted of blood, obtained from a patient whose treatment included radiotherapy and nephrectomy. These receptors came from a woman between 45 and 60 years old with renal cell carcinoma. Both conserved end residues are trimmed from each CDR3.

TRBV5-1,ASSLRSLDRGIGGTQY
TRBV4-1,ASSQGGRSSYEQY
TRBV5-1,ASSLLVGENTEAF
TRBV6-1,ASSGIGGGGANVLT
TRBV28,ASSSGLQPQH
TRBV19,ASCSTDTQY
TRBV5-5,ASSLMFTEQY
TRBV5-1,ASSLSPERGYT
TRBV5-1,ASSFVAGSYNEQF
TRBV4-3,ASSQETQETQY
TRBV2,ASSVVYEQY
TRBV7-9,ASSLDPGQRLYGYT
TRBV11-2,ASSLDNTPRGETQY
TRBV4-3,ASSQGSAGANVLT
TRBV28,ASSLTRQGALNEKLF
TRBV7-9,ASSLSGNTIY
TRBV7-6,ASSPQGLPYEQY
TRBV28,ASRQGQGRTGELF
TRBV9,ASSVAPQGTETQY
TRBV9,ASSVAPTSGSYEQY
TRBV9,ASSVGRIQNEKLF
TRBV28,ASSLRGDDYGYT
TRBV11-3,ASSDTRAGTHYEQY
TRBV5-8,ASSRGQGTEETQY
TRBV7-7,ASSLRLAGKETQY
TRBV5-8,ASSLVRIYWQTYNQPQH